This entry lists 21 T cell receptor beta chains sequenced from one sample in a study of tumor-infiltrating lymphocytes in primary liver carcinoma. Production of TCR beta cDNA used around 500 ng total RNA together with a constant-region primer. Libraries of TCR beta came from three nested multiplex PCR rounds with slightly modified ARM-PCR. In the first two PCR rounds, TRBV1-TRBV30 forward primers were paired with a C-beta reverse primer, and each round lasted approximately 9 cycles. A single record per CDR3 protein comes from TCRdb applying MiXCR to the multiplex PCR reads. The profile shows 190,000 or so distinct CDR3 sequences, around 60% of them singletons. Germline DNA was also extracted, with blood RNA taken from unsorted whole blood. The material sequenced was peripheral blood. The receptors come from a woman aged 55-70 years with primary liver carcinoma and hepatitis B virus infection.

This clonotype has a handful of counts. Just one base apart from a much larger clone, this may be a read error. The CDR3 does not end in the conserved phenylalanine or tryptophan, so this is likely a read error. The chain carries TRBV6-1 and TRBJ2-5, with D hard to call. The V end was cut by 6 bases, the J end by 1 base, with 12 bases between. The germline CDR1 and CDR2 sequences are MNHNS and SASEGT. CDR3 length: 14 residues. CDR3 sequence: CASSTGPAQETQYL. The CDR3 DNA is TGTGCCAGCAGCACCGGGCCAGCCCAAGAGACCCAGTACTTA.

The rearrangement joins TRBV7-9 to TRBJ2-3, with a possible D match to TRBD2 (6 bases). This CDR3 region has 15 residues. The ends were cut back, 3 bases at V and 2 bases at J, with 12 bases in the middle. The germline CDR1 and CDR2 sequences are SEHNR and FQNEAQ (reference sequence). The CDR3 loop is CASSFRESLTDTQYF. CDR3 bases: TGTGCCAGCAGCTTTCGGGAGAGCCTCACAGATACGCAGTATTTT.

Only one count was recorded for this clonotype. Being one base from a much bigger clone, this may be a read error. The rearrangement uses TRBV6-6 and TRBJ2-6, with D possibly TRBD1 on 6 matching bases. Per germline, CDR1 MNHNY and CDR2 SVGAGI (reference sequence). This CDR3 has 15 residues. CDR3 sequence (DNA): TGTGCCGGCAGTCGACAGGTCTCTGGGGCCAACGTCCTGACTTTC. This sequence encodes CAGSRQVSGANVLTF.

Comments on this clonotype: A much bigger clone sits one base away, suggesting this may be a read error. The CDR3 does not end in the conserved phenylalanine or tryptophan, so this is likely a read error. The genes are TRBV6-6 and TRBJ2-2; D is unclear. V dropped 4 bases and J dropped 3 bases, with 6 bases sitting between them. Germline lookup yields CDR1 MNHNY and CDR2 SVGAGI (reference sequence). The CDR3 is 13 amino acids. The CDR3 loop reads CASSSWDTGELFY. Written as DNA, the CDR3 is TGTGCCAGCAGTTCGTGGGACACCGGGGAGCTGTTTTAT.

Comments on this clonotype: This may come from a read error, since a much larger clone is one base off. Likely a read error: the CDR3 ends without its conserved phenylalanine or tryptophan. The chain links TRBV14 to TRBJ2-1; 7 bases match TRBD2. The length of the CDR3 is 15 residues. Per the germline V gene, CDR1 is SGHDN and CDR2 is FVKESK. Trimming at V came to 5 bases and at J to 3 bases, leaving 7 bases not matched to a gene. The CDR3 nucleotides are TGTGCCAGCAGCGCACTAGCGCGCGGCTACAATGAGCAGTTCTTA. It is translated as CASSALARGYNEQFL.

On this clonotype: Just one base apart from a much larger clone, this may be a read error. The chain joins TRBV12-3 or TRBV12-4 to TRBJ1-1; no firm D call. This CDR3 is 14 amino acids long. With 6 bases removed from V and 1 base from J, the gap between germline ends came to 12 bases. CDR3 sequence reads: CASSPTVQNTEAFF. CDR3 nucleotide sequence: TGTGCCAGCAGCCCTACTGTACAGAACACTGAAGCTTTCTTT.

About this clonotype itself: A clone one base away is much larger, so this may be a read error. The chain carries TRBV4-1 and TRBJ2-1; 10 bases align to TRBD2. The germline gives CDR1 MGHRA, CDR2 YSYEKL. This CDR3 is built from 16 residues. CDR3 region: CASSQAASGGNNEHFF. The CDR3 DNA is TGCGCCAGCAGCCAAGCCGCTAGCGGGGGAAACAATGAGCACTTCTTC.

Ten or more counts support this clonotype. This chain links TRBV6-4 with TRBJ2-1; 7 bases are shared with TRBD2. Germline V CDR1 and CDR2: MRHNA, SNTAGT. This CDR3 comprises 16 residues. With 3 bases clipped from V and 3 bases from J, the junction kept 8 bases outside the gene matches. CDR3 loop: CASSEGRRGNYNEQFF. DNA for the CDR3: TGTGCCAGCAGTGAAGGTCGGCGGGGGAACTACAATGAGCAGTTCTTC.

With regard to this clonotype: Likely a read error: the CDR3 ends without its conserved phenylalanine or tryptophan. Because the CDR3's place on the DNA is in doubt, the DNA is left out and the CDR3 is given as listed by TCRdb. The V and J genes are TRBV6-5 and TRBJ2-1; the table's D call TRBD2 went unverified against the DNA. The CDR3 spans 12 amino acids, including both terminal residues. Germline CDR1 MNHEY, CDR2 SVGAGI. This CDR3 reads CASSYDAGERFS.

As regards this clonotype: It may be a read error: a sequence one base away is much more abundant. The V gene is TRBV29-1, the J gene TRBJ1-1, with 8 bases matching TRBD1. Germline assignment: CDR1 SQVTM and CDR2 ANQGSEA. The CDR3 length is 12 residues. CDR3 nucleotides: TGCAACGTTGTGGACAGGGACACTGAAGCTTTCTTT. Translation: CNVVDRDTEAFF.

A few counts support this clonotype. V is TRBV7-8 and J is TRBJ2-1; D uncertain. The ends were cut back, 1 base at V and 0 bases at J, with 13 bases in the middle. The CDR3 is 17 amino acids. The germline gives CDR1 SGHVS, CDR2 FQNEAQ. This CDR3 reads CASSLERALSSYNEQFF. The CDR3 coding sequence is TGTGCCAGCAGCTTAGAGCGAGCCCTTAGCTCCTACAATGAGCAGTTCTTC.

As for this clonotype: A much bigger clone sits one base away, suggesting this may be a read error. This sequence joins TRBV5-6 and TRBJ1-2; possible D gene TRBD1, 6 bases. Per germline, CDR1 SGHDT and CDR2 YYEEEE. There are 14 residues in the CDR3. The CDR3 loop is CATGISRGSYGYIF. CDR3 nucleotides: TGTGCCACCGGGATTTCCAGGGGCAGCTATGGCTACATCTTC. Supplemented by reference TRBV5-6 and TRBJ1-2, the full variable domain reads DAGVTQSPTHLIKTRGQQVTLRCSPKSGHDTVSWYQQALGQGPQFIFQYYEEEERQRGNFPDRFSGHQFPNYSSELNVNALLLGDSALYLCATGISRGSYGYIFGSGTRLTVV.

In the case of this clonotype: Relative to the germline gene, one junction end is altered; a read error may explain this. Written as DNA, the CDR3 is TGCAGCGTTGTACTAGCGCCAGCGGACACCGGGGTGCTGTTTTTT. It encodes CSVVLAPADTGVLFF. V gene TRBV29-1 combines with J gene TRBJ2-2, with 7 bases matching TRBD2. This CDR3 spans 15 amino acids. CDR1 is SQVTM, CDR2 ANQGSEA, per germline.

Concerning this clonotype: A much larger clone differs by one base, so this may be a read error. Here the CDR3 reads CASASRGQGDSPLHF. The CDR3 DNA sequence: TGTGCCAGCGCCTCGCGTGGACAGGGGGATTCACCCCTCCACTTT. The chain joins TRBV6-5 to TRBJ1-6; 10 nucleotides align to TRBD1. This CDR3 spans 15 amino acids. V shed 8 bases, J shed 8 bases, and the junction held 9 bases outside the gene matches. Looked up from germline, CDR1 is MNHEY and CDR2 is SVGAGI.

Details on this clonotype: As the CDR3 is not closed by the conserved phenylalanine or tryptophan, this likely results from a read error. The genes are TRBV14 and TRBJ1-2; possible D gene TRBD1, 5 bases. Germline V gene sequence: CDR1 SGHDN, CDR2 FVKESK. This CDR3 has 14 residues. CDR3 region: CASIQGTQGYGYTL. The CDR3, as DNA: TGTGCCAGCATCCAAGGGACCCAGGGCTATGGCTACACCCTC.

The chain carries TRBV10-3 and TRBJ2-1; TRBD2 agrees at 9 bases. The junction had 8 bases not matched to a gene; V was cut back by 10 bases and J by 7 bases. Per germline, CDR1 ENHRY and CDR2 SYGVKD. This CDR3 region has 13 residues. CDR3 nucleotides: TGTGCCACTATAGCGGGAGAGGGGAATGAGCAGTTCTTC. It yields the protein CATIAGEGNEQFF.

This clonotype was detected many times. V usage is TRBV11-2 and J usage is TRBJ1-1; D is possibly TRBD1 (6 bases). This CDR3 has 16 residues. V lost 1 base and J 0 bases, leaving 12 bases between the germline ends. Germline lookup yields CDR1 SGHAT and CDR2 FQNNGV. CDR3 loop: CASSLGGQGVNTEAFF. DNA for the CDR3: TGTGCCAGCAGCTTAGGGGGGCAGGGTGTGAACACTGAAGCTTTCTTT.

As to this clonotype: This may arise from a read error, as a much more abundant clone is one base away. This chain joins TRBV6-1 and TRBJ1-6, with D possibly TRBD1 on 5 matching bases. CDR1 MNHNS and CDR2 SASEGT come from the germline V gene. The CDR3 has 17 residues. CDR3 DNA sequence: TGTGCCAGCAGTGAACGAGCAGGGAGCTCCTATAATTCACGCCTCCACTTT. Translated: CASSERAGSSYNSRLHF.

The chain employs TRBV11-3 and TRBJ2-3, with TRBD2 as a possible D gene (6 bases). CDR1 is SGHNT and CDR2 is YENEEA in the germline V gene. The V gene lost 5 bases and the J gene lost 4 bases, with 16 bases spanning the gap. The CDR3 runs 15 residues. For the CDR3, the DNA is TGTGCCAGCAGCATGGGCGGGATCATCGCAGATACGCAGTATTTT. Amino acids: CASSMGGIIADTQYF.

This clonotype is medium-sized within its sample. This chain uses TRBV11-2 with TRBJ2-1, with D unresolved. V gave up 1 base and J gave up 5 bases, with 6 bases separating them. The germline CDR1 and CDR2 sequences are SGHAT and FQNNGV. This CDR3 is built from 13 residues. The CDR3, as DNA: TGTGCCAGCAGCTTAGGGCTAGACAATGAGCAGTTCTTC. It codes for CASSLGLDNEQFF.

The chain links TRBV7-9 to TRBJ1-3; D might be TRBD1 (5 bases). Trimming stripped 4 bases from V and 0 bases from J, with 13 bases between. Germline CDR1 reads SEHNR; CDR2 reads FQNEAQ (reference sequence). The CDR3 runs to 16 residues. Here the CDR3 DNA reads TGTGCCAGCAGCTGGGCGTCCGGGGGCTCTGGAAACACCATATATTTT. It encodes CASSWASGGSGNTIYF. Using reference TRBV7-9 and TRBJ1-3 for the parts outside the CDR3, the full variable domain is DTGVSQNPRHKITKRGQNVTFRCDPISEHNRLYWYRQTLGQGPEFLTYFQNEAQLEKSRLLSDRFSAERPKGSFSTLEIQRTEQGDSAMYLCASSWASGGSGNTIYFGEGSWLTVV.